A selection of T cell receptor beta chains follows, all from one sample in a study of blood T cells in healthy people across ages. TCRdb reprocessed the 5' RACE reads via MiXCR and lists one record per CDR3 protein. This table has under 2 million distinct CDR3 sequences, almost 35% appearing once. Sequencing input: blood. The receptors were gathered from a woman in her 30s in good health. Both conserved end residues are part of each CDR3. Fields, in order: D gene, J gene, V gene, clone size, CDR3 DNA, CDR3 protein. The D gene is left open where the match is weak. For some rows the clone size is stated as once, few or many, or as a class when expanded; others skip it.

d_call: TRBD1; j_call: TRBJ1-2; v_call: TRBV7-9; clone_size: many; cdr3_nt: TGTGCCAGCAGCCCACCCGGGACAGGCCTCTATGGCTACACCTTC; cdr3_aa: CASSPPGTGLYGYTF
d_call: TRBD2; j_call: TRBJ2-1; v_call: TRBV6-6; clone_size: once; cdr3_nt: TGTGCCAGCAGTCCCTGGACTAGCGGGGACTGCAATGAGCAGTTCTTC; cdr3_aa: CASSPWTSGDCNEQFF
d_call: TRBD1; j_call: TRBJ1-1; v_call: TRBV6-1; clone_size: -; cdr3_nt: TGTGCCAGCAGTGCAGATCGACAGGGGTTCGAAGCTTTCTTT; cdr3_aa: CASSADRQGFEAFF
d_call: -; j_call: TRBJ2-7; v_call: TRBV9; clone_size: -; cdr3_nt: TGTGCCAGCAGCGGAGCACAGGGCGGCTACGAGCAGTACTTC; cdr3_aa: CASSGAQGGYEQYF
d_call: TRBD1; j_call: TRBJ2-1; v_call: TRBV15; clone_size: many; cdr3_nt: TGTGCCACCAGCAGAGAGGACAGGGGTGGCTACAATGAGCAGTTCTTC; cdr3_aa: CATSREDRGGYNEQFF
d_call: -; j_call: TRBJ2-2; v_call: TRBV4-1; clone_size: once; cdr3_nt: TGCGCCAGCAGCCGCGAAGGGGCAGGGGTGCGCACCGGGGAGCTGTTTTTT; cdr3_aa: CASSREGAGVRTGELFF
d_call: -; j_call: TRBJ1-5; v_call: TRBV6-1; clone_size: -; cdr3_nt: TGTGCCAGCAGTGAAAGGGCGGGATTGAAACCCCAGCATTTT; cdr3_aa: CASSERAGLKPQHF
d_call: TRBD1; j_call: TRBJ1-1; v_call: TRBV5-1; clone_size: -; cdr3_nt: TGCGCCAGCAGCCCGAGGACAGGGGAGGAAGCTTTCTTT; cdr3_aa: CASSPRTGEEAFF
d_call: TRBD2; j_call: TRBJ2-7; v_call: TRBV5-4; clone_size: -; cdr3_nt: TGTGCCAGCAGCTTGGGAGCTAGCGGGCCTTCCTACGAGCAGTACTTC; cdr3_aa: CASSLGASGPSYEQYF
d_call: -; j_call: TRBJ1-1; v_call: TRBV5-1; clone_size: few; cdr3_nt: TGCGCCAGCAGCTGTAGACCGACCAACACTGAAGCTTTCTTT; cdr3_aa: CASSCRPTNTEAFF
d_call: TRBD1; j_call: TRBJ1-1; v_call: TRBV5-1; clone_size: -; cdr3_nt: TGCGCCGGCAGCGTATCAGGGGGGAACACTGAAGCTTTCTTT; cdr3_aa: CAGSVSGGNTEAFF
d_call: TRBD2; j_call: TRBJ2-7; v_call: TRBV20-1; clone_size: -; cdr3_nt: TGCAGTGCTTGCCGGACTAGCGTATCCTACGAGCAGTACTTC; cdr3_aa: CSACRTSVSYEQYF
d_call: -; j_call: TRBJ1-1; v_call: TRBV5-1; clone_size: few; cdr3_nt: TGCGCCAGCAGCGGTGGGCGGATTCTGAACACTGAAGCTTTCTTT; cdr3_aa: CASSGGRILNTEAFF
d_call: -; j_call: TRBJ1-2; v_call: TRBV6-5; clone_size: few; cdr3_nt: TGTGCCAGCAGTTACTCTGCACCACCATACTATGGCTACACCTTC; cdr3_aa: CASSYSAPPYYGYTF
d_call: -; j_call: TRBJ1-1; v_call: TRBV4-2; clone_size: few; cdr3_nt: TGTGCCAGCAGCCTAGGGGGGGCCCTGAACACTGAAGCTTTCTTT; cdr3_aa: CASSLGGALNTEAFF
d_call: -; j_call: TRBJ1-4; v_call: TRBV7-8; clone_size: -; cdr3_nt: TGTGCCAGCAGCTTAGGAGGGGCGGGGGAAAAACTGTTTTTT; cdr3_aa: CASSLGGAGEKLFF
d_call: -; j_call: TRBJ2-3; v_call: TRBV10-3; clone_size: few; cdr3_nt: TGTGCCATCAGTGAGTCTTTTGCTAGCTTGGCAGATACGCAGTATTTT; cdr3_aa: CAISESFASLADTQYF
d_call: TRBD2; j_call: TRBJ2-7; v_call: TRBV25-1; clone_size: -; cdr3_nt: TGTGCCAGCAGTGCGCTAGCGGGGGGTAGCTCCTACGAGCAGTACTTC; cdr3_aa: CASSALAGGSSYEQYF
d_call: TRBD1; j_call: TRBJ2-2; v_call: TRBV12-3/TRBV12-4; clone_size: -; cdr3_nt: TGTGCCAGCTCACGGGACAGGGGTGACGGGGAGCTGTTTTTT; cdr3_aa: CASSRDRGDGELFF
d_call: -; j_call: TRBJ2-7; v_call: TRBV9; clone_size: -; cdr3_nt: TGTGCCAGCAGCCCTGGAGGGTTTTCCAACGAGCAGTACTTC; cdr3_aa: CASSPGGFSNEQYF
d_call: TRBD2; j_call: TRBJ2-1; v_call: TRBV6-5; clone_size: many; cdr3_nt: TGTGCCAGCAGGACTAGCGGAGCCTACAATGAGCAGTTCTTC; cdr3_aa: CASRTSGAYNEQFF
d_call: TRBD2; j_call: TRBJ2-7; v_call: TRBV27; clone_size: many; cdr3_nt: TGTGCCAGCAGTTTTTATCGCGGGGGCGAGCAGTACTTC; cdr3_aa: CASSFYRGGEQYF
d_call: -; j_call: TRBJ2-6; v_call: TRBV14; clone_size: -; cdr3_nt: TGCACCAGCAGCCTATACCAAGGTCTCTCTGGCTCTGGGGCCAACGTCCTGACTTTC; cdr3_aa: CTSSLYQGLSGSGANVLTF
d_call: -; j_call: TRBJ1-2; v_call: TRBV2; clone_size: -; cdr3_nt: TGTGCCAGCATGATAAGCCCCGTCGTCAACTATGGCTACACCTTC; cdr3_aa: CASMISPVVNYGYTF
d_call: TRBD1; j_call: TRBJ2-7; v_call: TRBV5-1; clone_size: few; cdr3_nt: TGCGCCAGCAGCCCCAAAAGCTCGGGACAGGCCCTTACCTACGAGCAGTACTTC; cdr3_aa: CASSPKSSGQALTYEQYF
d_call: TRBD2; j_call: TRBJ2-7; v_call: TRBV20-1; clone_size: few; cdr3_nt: TGCAGTGCTAGAGATCGTGGACTAGCGGGGCGCTACGAGCAGTACTTC; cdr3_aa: CSARDRGLAGRYEQYF
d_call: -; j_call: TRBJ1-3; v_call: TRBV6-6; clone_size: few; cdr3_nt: TGTGCCAGCAGCCGCGATAGGGAGAGCTCTGGAAACACCATATATTTT; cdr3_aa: CASSRDRESSGNTIYF
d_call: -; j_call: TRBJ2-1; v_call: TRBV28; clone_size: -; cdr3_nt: TGTGCCAGCACCACCATCCGGGACAATGAGCAGTTCTTC; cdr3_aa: CASTTIRDNEQFF
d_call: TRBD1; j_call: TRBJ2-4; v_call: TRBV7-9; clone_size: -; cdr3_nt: TGTGCCAGCAGCCCAGGAGGAGGGACAGGGGGTAGAGGCTTCGAGCGGTACTTC; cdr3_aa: CASSPGGGTGGRGFERYF
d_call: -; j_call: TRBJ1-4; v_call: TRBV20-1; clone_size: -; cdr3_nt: TGCAGTGCTAGAGTTTCCGGTAATCATGAAAAACTGTTTTTT; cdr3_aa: CSARVSGNHEKLFF
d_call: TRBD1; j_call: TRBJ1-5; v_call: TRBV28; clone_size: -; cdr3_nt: TGTGCCAGCAGTCTCAGGGGGTCTTTGGGTCAGCCCCAGCATTTT; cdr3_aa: CASSLRGSLGQPQHF
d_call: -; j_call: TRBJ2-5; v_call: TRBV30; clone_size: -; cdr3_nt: TGTGCCTGGAGTTTAGGGAGTGAGACCCAGTACTTC; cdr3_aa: CAWSLGSETQYF
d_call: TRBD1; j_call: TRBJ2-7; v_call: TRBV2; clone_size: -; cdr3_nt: TGTGCCAGCACCCCCGGGACAGGGTTTAGGTACGAGCAGTACTTC; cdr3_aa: CASTPGTGFRYEQYF